The T cell receptor beta chain described here comes from a study of identical twins. As for this clonotype: Antigen specificity is unknown.

One entry per CDR3 protein results from TCRdb running MiXCR on the 5' RACE reads. The data show 400,000 to 550,000 distinct CDR3 sequences, roughly a quarter seen once. Findings and limits, study-wide: The conclusions drew on cross-sectional statistical analysis instead of tracking the same donors.

The data were also submitted as part of a second study, on T cells expressing NK-cell markers. That source notes: The eight sequenced donors comprised seven who were HCMV-seropositive and one who was seronegative. Roughly six donors showed dominant NKG2C+ clonotypes comprising about 1.0-7.5% of their CD8+ T cells. There were a few donors in whom these clonotypes also led the CD3+CD56-NKG2C+ fraction.

The specimen was CD4+ T cells sorted from blood. The sequence came from a woman between 18 and 29 years old in good health.

DNA of the CDR3: TGTGCCAGCAGTTCTCAAAGACAGGGGAGCACTGAAGCTTTCTTT. It yields the protein CASSSQRQGSTEAFF. V usage is TRBV12-3 or TRBV12-4 and J usage is TRBJ1-1; the match to TRBD1 covers 8 bases. V gave up 4 bases and J gave up 4 bases; unmatched junction bases: 8. The CDR3 spans 15 residues.